The following is a T cell receptor (beta chain) sequence with its context. The V segment lost 0 bases and the J segment 10 bases; nucleotides outside the gene matches: 4. Germline V lookup: CDR1 SGHRS, CDR2 YFSETQ. The CDR3 runs to 13 residues. Seattle patients were enrolled during active infection and followed longitudinally. This specimen belongs to a study of blood T cell repertoires in COVID-19. Study details: The cDNA or gDNA used as material had been derived from T cells, B-cell-depleted T cells, or PBMCs.

Original methodology: Estimation of nucleated cell counts relied on the amplification of reference gene primers. Profiling relied on immunoSEQ multiplex PCR, and the TCRdb table lists in-frame clones only, not all of them. V, J and clone size are those of that table, while D and trimming were read from the DNA. Of some 65,000 clones listed, roughly 91% are singletons. Sample: peripheral blood. The rearrangement uses TRBV5-1 and TRBJ2-5; the match to TRBD1 covers 9 bases. This sequence was found in a man aged 50 to 60 with COVID-19, enrolled during active disease. The CDR3 protein is CASSLAGTGNQYF. The CDR3, as DNA: TGCGCCAGCAGCTTGGCCGGGACAGGGAACCAGTACTTC. The complete variable domain, with remaining parts taken from reference TRBV5-1 and TRBJ2-5, reads KAGVTQTPRYLIKTRGQQVTLSCSPISGHRSVSWYQQTPGQGLQFLFEYFSETQRNKGNFPGRFSGRQFSNSRSEMNVSTLELGDSALYLCASSLAGTGNQYFGPGTRLLVL.